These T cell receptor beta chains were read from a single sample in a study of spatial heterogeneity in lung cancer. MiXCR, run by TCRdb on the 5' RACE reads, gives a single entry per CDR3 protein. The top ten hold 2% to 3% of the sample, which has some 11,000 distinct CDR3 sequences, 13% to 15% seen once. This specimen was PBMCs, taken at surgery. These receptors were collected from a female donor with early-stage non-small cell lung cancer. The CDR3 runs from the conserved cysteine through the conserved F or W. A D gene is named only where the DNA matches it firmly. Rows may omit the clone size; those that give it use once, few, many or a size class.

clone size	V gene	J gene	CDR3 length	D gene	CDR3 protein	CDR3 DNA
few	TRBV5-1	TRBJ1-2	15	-	CASSLSAAASYGYTF	TGCGCCAGCAGCTTGTCCGCAGCCGCCAGCTATGGCTACACCTTC
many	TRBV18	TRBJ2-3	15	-	CASSPPGFNTDTQYF	TGTGCCAGCTCACCACCGGGTTTTAACACAGATACGCAGTATTTT
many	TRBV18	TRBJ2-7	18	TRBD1	CASSPPSHRDRGSYEQYF	TGTGCCAGCTCACCACCCTCTCACCGGGACAGGGGCTCCTACGAGCAGTACTTC
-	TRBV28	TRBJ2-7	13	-	CASSRDQSDEQYF	TGTGCCAGCAGCCGGGACCAGTCCGACGAGCAGTACTTC
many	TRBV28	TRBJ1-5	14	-	CASSSGGLNQPQHF	TGTGCCAGCAGTTCCGGGGGGCTGAATCAGCCCCAGCATTTT
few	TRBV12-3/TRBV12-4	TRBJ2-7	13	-	CASSRVGAYEQYF	TGTGCCAGCAGCAGGGTAGGGGCCTACGAGCAGTACTTC
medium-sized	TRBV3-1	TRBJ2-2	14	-	CASSRFSNTGELFF	TGTGCCAGCAGCCGATTCTCGAACACCGGGGAGCTGTTTTTT
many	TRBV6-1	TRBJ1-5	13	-	CASSRDLMEPQHF	TGTGCCAGCAGCCGGGATCTGATGGAGCCCCAGCATTTT
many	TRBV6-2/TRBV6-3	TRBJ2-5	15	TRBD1	CASSLLGTGVETQYF	TGTGCCAGCAGCCTCCTCGGGACAGGGGTGGAGACCCAGTACTTC
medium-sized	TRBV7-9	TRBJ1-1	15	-	CASSLAGREIPEAFF	TGTGCCAGCAGCTTAGCGGGCAGGGAAATCCCTGAAGCTTTCTTT
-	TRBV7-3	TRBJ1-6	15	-	CASSLTGGERSPLHF	TGTGCCAGCAGCTTAACAGGGGGTGAAAGATCACCCCTCCACTTT
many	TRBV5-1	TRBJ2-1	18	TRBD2	CASSPGTSSRNYHNEQFF	TGCGCCAGCAGCCCCGGGACTAGCAGCAGAAATTACCACAATGAGCAGTTCTTC
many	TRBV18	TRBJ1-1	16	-	CASSPQTGQMNTEAFF	TGTGCCAGCTCACCCCAGACAGGCCAGATGAACACTGAAGCTTTCTTT
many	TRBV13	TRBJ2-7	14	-	CASSPRDTFYEQYF	TGTGCCAGCAGCCCTCGGGACACTTTCTACGAGCAGTACTTC
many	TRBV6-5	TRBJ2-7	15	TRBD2	CASSYDGLAGVGQYF	TGTGCCAGCAGTTACGATGGACTAGCGGGAGTCGGGCAGTACTTC
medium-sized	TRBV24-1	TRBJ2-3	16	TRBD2	CATSGSSGTVTDTQYF	TGTGCCACCAGTGGCTCTAGCGGGACGGTCACAGATACGCAGTATTTT
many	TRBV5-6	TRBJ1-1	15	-	CASSFGQYLNTEAFF	TGTGCCAGCAGCTTTGGACAGTACCTGAACACTGAAGCTTTCTTT
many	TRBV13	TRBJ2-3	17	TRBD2	CASSRPPGLGVPDTQYF	TGTGCCAGCAGCAGACCTCCGGGACTAGGGGTTCCAGATACGCAGTATTTT
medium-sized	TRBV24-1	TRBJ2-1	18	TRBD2	CATSDRRSAGASYNEQFF	TGTGCCACCAGTGATCGCCGTTCCGCGGGAGCTTCCTACAATGAGCAGTTCTTC
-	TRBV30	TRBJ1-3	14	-	CAWSDLGQFGAIYF	TGTGCCTGGAGTGACCTTGGACAATTCGGCGCCATATATTTT
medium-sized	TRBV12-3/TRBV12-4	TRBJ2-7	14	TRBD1	CASSSHRGSYEQYF	TGTGCCAGCAGTTCCCACAGGGGTTCCTACGAGCAGTACTTC
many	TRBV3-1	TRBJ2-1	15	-	CASSRSDGYYNEQFF	TGTGCCAGCAGCCGCTCGGACGGATACTACAATGAGCAGTTCTTC
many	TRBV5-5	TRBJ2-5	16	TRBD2	CASSSLTSGVVKTQYF	TGTGCCAGCAGCTCCCTAACTAGCGGGGTGGTGAAGACCCAGTACTTC
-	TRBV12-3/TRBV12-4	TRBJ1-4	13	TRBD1	CASRSTGGIELFF	TGTGCCAGCAGGTCGACAGGGGGGATAGAACTGTTTTTT
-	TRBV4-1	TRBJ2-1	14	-	CASSQVVADNEQFF	TGCGCCAGCAGCCAAGTGGTGGCCGACAATGAGCAGTTCTTC
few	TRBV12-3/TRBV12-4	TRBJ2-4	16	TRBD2	CASGYGRALAKNIQYF	TGTGCCAGCGGGTACGGGAGGGCCTTAGCCAAAAACATTCAGTACTTC
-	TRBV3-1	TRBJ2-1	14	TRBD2	CASSPSGEAGEQFF	TGTGCCAGCAGTCCTAGCGGGGAGGCCGGGGAGCAGTTCTTC
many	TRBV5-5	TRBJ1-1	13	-	CASSLRGSTEAFF	TGTGCCAGCAGCTTGAGGGGTAGCACTGAAGCTTTCTTT
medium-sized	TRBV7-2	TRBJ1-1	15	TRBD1	CASSLGGTAKPEAFF	TGTGCCAGCAGCTTAGGGGGGACAGCAAAGCCTGAAGCTTTCTTT
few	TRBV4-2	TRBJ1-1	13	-	CASRLGQNTEAFF	TGTGCCAGCCGACTAGGGCAGAACACTGAAGCTTTCTTT
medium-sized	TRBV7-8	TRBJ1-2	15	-	CASSSGLGRRYGYTF	TGTGCCAGCAGCTCAGGGCTGGGAAGGCGCTATGGCTACACCTTC
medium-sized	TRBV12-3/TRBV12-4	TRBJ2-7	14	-	CASSLGLRTYEQYF	TGTGCCAGCAGTTTAGGTCTCAGAACCTACGAGCAGTACTTC
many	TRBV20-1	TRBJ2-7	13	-	CSAVDSLGYEQYF	TGCAGTGCCGTTGACAGCCTGGGGTACGAGCAGTACTTC
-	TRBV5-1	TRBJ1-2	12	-	CASRDSNYGYTF	TGCGCCAGCAGAGATTCTAACTATGGCTACACCTTC
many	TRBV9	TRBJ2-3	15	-	CASSPREIYTDTQYF	TGTGCCAGCAGCCCACGAGAGATCTACACAGATACGCAGTATTTT
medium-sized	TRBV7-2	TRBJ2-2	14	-	CASSFRRGTGELFF	TGTGCCAGCAGCTTCCGACGAGGGACCGGGGAGCTGTTTTTT
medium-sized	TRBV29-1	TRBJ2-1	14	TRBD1	CSAGLQGSYNEQFF	TGCAGCGCTGGTTTACAGGGGAGCTACAATGAGCAGTTCTTC
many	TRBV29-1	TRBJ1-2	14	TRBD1	CSVTGTDDNYGYTF	TGCAGCGTAACCGGGACAGATGATAACTATGGCTACACCTTC
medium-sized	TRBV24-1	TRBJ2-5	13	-	CATSEKGSETQYF	TGTGCCACCAGTGAGAAGGGTTCGGAGACCCAGTACTTC
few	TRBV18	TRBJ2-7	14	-	CASSPPRGHYEQYF	TGTGCCAGCTCACCACCCCGGGGGCACTACGAGCAGTACTTC